This TCR beta chain stems from a study of T cell responses to AZD1222 COVID-19 vaccine. Overall study context: Researchers grouped second doses given at about 4 or about 12 weeks into one pool.

Sequencing used immunoSEQ multiplex PCR; TCRdb keeps in-frame clones, though not all of them. The table shows 150,000 or so clones, with 80% to 95% occurring only once. V lost 0 bases to trimming and J lost 5 bases, with 11 bases between them. CDR1 and CDR2 from the germline V gene are SNHLY and FYNNEI. This CDR3 comprises 15 residues. This material consisted of peripheral blood, taken on day 0 of AZD1222 vaccination. The TCR sequence derives from an adult in good health. The V call is TRBV2, the J call TRBJ1-5; D perhaps matches TRBD1 (5 bases). The DNA of the CDR3 is TGTGCCAGCAGTGAAGCGCTTGCGGGGGATCAGCCCCAGCATTTT. It codes for CASSEALAGDQPQHF.